This T cell receptor (beta chain) was sequenced for a study of T-cell reconstitution after alpha-beta-depleted transplantation in children. General study results and limits: Several hundred expanded graft clones reportedly were the source of alpha-beta T cells about two months after transplant.

Preparing the TCRbeta library involved the use of unique molecular identifiers. One entry per CDR3 protein results from TCRdb running MiXCR on the PCR reads. Of about 510,000 distinct CDR3 sequences in the sample, over 9.5% were seen once. In its sample, this clonotype was seen many times. No antigen is known for it. The CDR3 consists of 18 residues. Trimming left V 6 bases short and J 2 bases short, with 26 bases between. From germline, CDR1 is DFQATT and CDR2 SNEGSKA (reference sequence). Sample: PBMCs, mostly from graft donor cells, taken 180 days after TCRalphabeta/CD19-depleted stem cell transplant. The chain links TRBV20-1 to TRBJ1-5, with D perhaps matching TRBD1 (5 bases). The clonotype originates from a female patient aged 2 to 10 who had a stem cell transplant for aplastic anemia, so the T cells may come from the graft donor. The CDR3 here is CSATPGPGDLLGNQPQHF. In nucleotides, the CDR3 is TGCAGTGCCACCCCTGGTCCGGGGGACCTTCTGGGCAATCAGCCCCAGCATTTT.